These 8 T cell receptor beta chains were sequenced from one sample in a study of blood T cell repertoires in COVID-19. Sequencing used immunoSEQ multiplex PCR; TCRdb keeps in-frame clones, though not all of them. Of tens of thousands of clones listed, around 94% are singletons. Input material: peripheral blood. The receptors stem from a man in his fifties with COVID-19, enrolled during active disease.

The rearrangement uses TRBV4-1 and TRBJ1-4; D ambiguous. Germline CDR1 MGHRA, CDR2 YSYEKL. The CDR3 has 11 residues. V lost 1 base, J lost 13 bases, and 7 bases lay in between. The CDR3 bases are TGCGCCAGCAGCCAAGGGGCAGGACTGTTTTTT. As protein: CASSQGAGLFF.

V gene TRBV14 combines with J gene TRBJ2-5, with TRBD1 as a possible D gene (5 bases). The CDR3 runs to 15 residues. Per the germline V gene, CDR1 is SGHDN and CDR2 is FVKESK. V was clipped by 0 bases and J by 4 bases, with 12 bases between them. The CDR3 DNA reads TGTGCCAGCAGCCAAGATCTCACAGGTCGAGAGACCCAGTACTTC. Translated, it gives CASSQDLTGRETQYF. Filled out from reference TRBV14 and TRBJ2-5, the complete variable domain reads EAGVTQFPSHSVIEKGQTVTLRCDPISGHDNLYWYRRVMGKEIKFLLHFVKESKQDESGMPNNRFLAERTGGTYSTLKVQPAELEDSGVYFCASSQDLTGRETQYFGPGTRLLVL.

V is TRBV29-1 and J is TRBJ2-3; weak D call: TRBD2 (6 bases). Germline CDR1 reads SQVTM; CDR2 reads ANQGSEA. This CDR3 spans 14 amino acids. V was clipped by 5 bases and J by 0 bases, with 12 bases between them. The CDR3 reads CSVRTGTSTDTQYF. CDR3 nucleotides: TGCAGCGTTCGCACCGGGACTAGCACAGATACGCAGTATTTT.

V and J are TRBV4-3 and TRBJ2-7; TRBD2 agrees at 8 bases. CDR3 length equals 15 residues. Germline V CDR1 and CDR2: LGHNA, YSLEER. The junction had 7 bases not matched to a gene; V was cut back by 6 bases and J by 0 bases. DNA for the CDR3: TGCGCCAGCAGGCCTACTAGCGGCAGCTCCTACGAGCAGTACTTC. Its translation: CASRPTSGSSYEQYF.

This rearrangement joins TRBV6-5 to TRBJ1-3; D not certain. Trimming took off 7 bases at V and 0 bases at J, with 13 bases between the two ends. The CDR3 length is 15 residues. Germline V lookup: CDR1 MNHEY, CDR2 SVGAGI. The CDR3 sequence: CASKRRVSSGNTIYF. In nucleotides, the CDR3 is TGTGCCAGCAAAAGGCGGGTGAGCTCTGGAAACACCATATATTTT.

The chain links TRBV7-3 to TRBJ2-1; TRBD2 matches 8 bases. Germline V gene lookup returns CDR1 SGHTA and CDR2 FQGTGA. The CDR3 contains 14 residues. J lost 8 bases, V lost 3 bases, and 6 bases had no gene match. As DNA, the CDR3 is TGTGCCAGCAGCTTTGGACGGGAGGGCTATGAGCAGTTCTTC. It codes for CASSFGREGYEQFF.

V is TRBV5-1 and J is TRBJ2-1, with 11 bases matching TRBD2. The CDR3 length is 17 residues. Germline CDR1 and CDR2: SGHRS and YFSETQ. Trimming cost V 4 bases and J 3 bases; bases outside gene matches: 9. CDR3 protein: CASSDPLAGVVYNEQFF. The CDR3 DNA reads TGCGCCAGCAGCGACCCACTAGCGGGAGTAGTCTACAATGAGCAGTTCTTC.

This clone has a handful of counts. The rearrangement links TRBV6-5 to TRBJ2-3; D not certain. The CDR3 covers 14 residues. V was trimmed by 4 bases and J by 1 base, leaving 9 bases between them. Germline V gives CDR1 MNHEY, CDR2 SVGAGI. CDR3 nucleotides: TGTGCCAGCAGTTCACAGCCTGGCACAGATACGCAGTATTTT. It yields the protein CASSSQPGTDTQYF.